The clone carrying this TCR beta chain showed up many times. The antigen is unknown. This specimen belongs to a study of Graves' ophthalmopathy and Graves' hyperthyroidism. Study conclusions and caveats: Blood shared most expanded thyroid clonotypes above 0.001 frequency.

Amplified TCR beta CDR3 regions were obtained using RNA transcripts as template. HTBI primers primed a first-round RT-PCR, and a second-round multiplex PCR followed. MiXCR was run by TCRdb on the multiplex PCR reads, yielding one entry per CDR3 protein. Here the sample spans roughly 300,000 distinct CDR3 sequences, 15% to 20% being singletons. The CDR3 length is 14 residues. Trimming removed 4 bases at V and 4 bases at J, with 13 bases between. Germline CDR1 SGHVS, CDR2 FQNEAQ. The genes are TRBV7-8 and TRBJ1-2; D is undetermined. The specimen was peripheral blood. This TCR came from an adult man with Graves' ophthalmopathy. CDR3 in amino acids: CASSSRRQTYGYTF. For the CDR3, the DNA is TGTGCCAGCAGCTCCCGTCGGCAGACCTATGGCTACACCTTC. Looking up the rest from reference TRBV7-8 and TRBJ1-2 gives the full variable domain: GAGVSQSPRYKVAKRGQDVALRCDPISGHVSLFWYQQALGQGPEFLTYFQNEAQLDKSGLPSDRFFAERPEGSVSTLKIQRTQQEDSAVYLCASSSRRQTYGYTFGSGTRLTVV.